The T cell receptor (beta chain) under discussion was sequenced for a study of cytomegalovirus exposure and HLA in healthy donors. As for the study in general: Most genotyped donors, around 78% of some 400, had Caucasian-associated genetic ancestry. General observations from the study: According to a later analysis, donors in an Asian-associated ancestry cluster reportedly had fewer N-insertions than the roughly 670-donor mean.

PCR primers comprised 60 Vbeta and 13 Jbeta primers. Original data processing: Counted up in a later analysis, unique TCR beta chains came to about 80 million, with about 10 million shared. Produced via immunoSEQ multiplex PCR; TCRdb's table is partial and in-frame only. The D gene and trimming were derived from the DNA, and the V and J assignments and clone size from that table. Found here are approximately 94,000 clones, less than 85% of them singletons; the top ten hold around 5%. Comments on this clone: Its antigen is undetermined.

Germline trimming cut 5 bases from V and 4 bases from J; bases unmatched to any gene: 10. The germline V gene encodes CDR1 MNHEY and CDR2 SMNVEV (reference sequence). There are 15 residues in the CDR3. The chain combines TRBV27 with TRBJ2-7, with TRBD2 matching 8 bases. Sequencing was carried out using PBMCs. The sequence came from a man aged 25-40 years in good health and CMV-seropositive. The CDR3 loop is CASSTRTSSRYEQYF. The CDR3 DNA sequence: TGTGCCAGCAGTACCCGGACTAGCTCTCGGTACGAGCAGTACTTC.